This T cell receptor beta chain came from a study of patients and donors after allogeneic stem cell transplantation. CDR1 LGHDT and CDR2 YNNKEL come from the germline V gene (reference sequence). The V end was cut by 1 base, the J end by 0 bases, with 7 bases between. CDR3 length: 16 residues. Each CDR3 protein gets one entry after TCRdb re-called the RT-PCR reads with MiXCR. This sample has just under 20,000 distinct CDR3 sequences, with 4.5% to 6% found just once. This clonotype was seen many times. The TCR comes from a human donor who was either an allogeneic HSCT recipient or a stem cell or donor lymphocyte infusion donor (not recorded which). It is not recorded whose cells these are; they may come from a transplant donor. The sequenced material came from blood, either unsorted or a sorted T cell fraction (not recorded which). The J gene is TRBJ2-6, the V gene TRBV3-1; D unclear. CDR3 in amino acids: CASSQGTGSGANVLTF. CDR3 nucleotides: TGTGCCAGCAGCCAAGGGACGGGCTCTGGGGCCAACGTCCTGACTTTC.